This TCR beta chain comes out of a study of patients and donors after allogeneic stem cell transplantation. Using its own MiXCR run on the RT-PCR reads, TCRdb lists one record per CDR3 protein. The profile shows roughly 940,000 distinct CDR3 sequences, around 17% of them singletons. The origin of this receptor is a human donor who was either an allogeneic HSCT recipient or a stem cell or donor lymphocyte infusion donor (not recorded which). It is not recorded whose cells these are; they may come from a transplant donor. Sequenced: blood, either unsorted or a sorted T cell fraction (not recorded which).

As DNA, the CDR3 is TGTGCCACCAGCAGAGATCTGGACAGCTTTGGCTACACCTTC. Residues: CATSRDLDSFGYTF. The chain combines TRBV15 with TRBJ1-2; D possibly corresponds to TRBD1 (6 bases). The CDR3 spans 14 residues. CDR1 is LNHNV and CDR2 is YYDKDF in the germline V gene (reference sequence). V was clipped by 0 bases and J by 7 bases, with 12 bases between them. The full variable domain, with the rest looked up from reference TRBV15 and TRBJ1-2, is DAMVIQNPRYQVTQFGKPVTLSCSQTLNHNVMYWYQQKSSQAPKLLFHYYDKDFNNEADTPDNFQSRRPNTSFCFLDIRSPGLGDTAMYLCATSRDLDSFGYTFGSGTRLTVV.